Listed below are T cell receptor beta chains from one sample, sequenced in a study of CD8+ T cells in alopecia areata. TCRdb keeps only in-frame clones here, not all; method: immunoSEQ multiplex PCR. The table includes some 180,000 clones, more than 60% detected once. The sample in question was CD4+ T cells sorted from blood, obtained at week 0. The receptors shown here come from a human donor with alopecia areata. Each CDR3 is given with its conserved first and last residue.

V gene: TRBV29-1; J gene: TRBJ2-4; CDR3 protein: CSVEDPANIQYF
V gene: TRBV29-1; J gene: TRBJ1-1; CDR3 protein: CSVEVRDMNTEAFF
V gene: TRBV20-1; J gene: TRBJ2-5; CDR3 protein: CSLDRGETQYF
V gene: TRBV7-9; J gene: TRBJ1-6; CDR3 protein: CASSNPPSPLHF
V gene: TRBV29-1; J gene: TRBJ1-1; CDR3 protein: CSVTGQFNTEAFF
V gene: TRBV30; J gene: TRBJ2-3; CDR3 protein: CAWSVQRGGRNTQYF
V gene: TRBV11-3; J gene: TRBJ2-7; CDR3 protein: CASSIHPWDSGSYEQYF
V gene: TRBV29-1; J gene: TRBJ2-1; CDR3 protein: CSVENGGGNEQFF
V gene: TRBV30; J gene: TRBJ1-4; CDR3 protein: CAWRSEQGGEKLFF
V gene: TRBV29-1; J gene: TRBJ2-1; CDR3 protein: CSVGSGNEQFF
V gene: TRBV6-1; J gene: TRBJ1-2; CDR3 protein: CASSESLRGNYGYTF
V gene: TRBV29-1; J gene: TRBJ2-4; CDR3 protein: CSVEGYLGTKNIQYF
V gene: TRBV30; J gene: TRBJ1-1; CDR3 protein: CAWTSGGSTEAFF
V gene: TRBV6-6; J gene: TRBJ2-5; CDR3 protein: CASSLAAETQYF
V gene: TRBV5-1; J gene: TRBJ2-7; CDR3 protein: CASGRDSLYEQYF
V gene: TRBV29-1; J gene: TRBJ1-1; CDR3 protein: CSVVPGHKAFF
V gene: TRBV4-1; J gene: TRBJ2-3; CDR3 protein: CASSQDRAGITDTQYF
V gene: TRBV19; J gene: TRBJ2-1; CDR3 protein: CATSQGSYNEQFF
V gene: TRBV30; J gene: TRBJ1-6; CDR3 protein: CAWAGTVLSPLHF
V gene: TRBV11-1; J gene: TRBJ2-3; CDR3 protein: CASSLSGGRTDTQYF
V gene: TRBV30; J gene: TRBJ2-7; CDR3 protein: CAWTSGPYEQYF
V gene: TRBV5-1; J gene: TRBJ1-1; CDR3 protein: CASSLARGRTEAFF
V gene: TRBV6-5; J gene: TRBJ1-2; CDR3 protein: CASSPRPPGVYGYTF
V gene: TRBV30; J gene: TRBJ2-2; CDR3 protein: CAWSLRRANTGELFF
V gene: TRBV29-1; J gene: TRBJ1-5; CDR3 protein: CSVGDNQPQHF
V gene: TRBV4-3; J gene: TRBJ2-3; CDR3 protein: CASSQAGTDTQYF
V gene: TRBV11-2; J gene: TRBJ2-7; CDR3 protein: CASSLDLPGSLGQYF
V gene: TRBV5-1; J gene: TRBJ1-2; CDR3 protein: CASSFSGGNYGYTF
V gene: TRBV30; J gene: TRBJ1-4; CDR3 protein: CAWNQPPNEKLFF
V gene: TRBV6-1; J gene: TRBJ2-1; CDR3 protein: CASSGTSGGSKEQFF
V gene: TRBV7-8; J gene: TRBJ2-5; CDR3 protein: CASSFGLGGETQYF
V gene: TRBV11-2; J gene: TRBJ2-7; CDR3 protein: CASSLRGASYEQYF
V gene: TRBV5-4; J gene: TRBJ1-1; CDR3 protein: CASTPEGGWGTEAFF
V gene: TRBV29-1; J gene: TRBJ2-3; CDR3 protein: CSGQLTDTQYF
V gene: TRBV11-2; J gene: TRBJ2-7; CDR3 protein: CASSLGGPAYEQYF
V gene: TRBV18; J gene: TRBJ2-7; CDR3 protein: CASSPISGGGDEQYF
V gene: TRBV29-1; J gene: TRBJ1-2; CDR3 protein: CSVGGTGDGYTF
V gene: TRBV30; J gene: TRBJ1-1; CDR3 protein: CAWRLPRSEAFF
V gene: TRBV20-1; J gene: TRBJ2-7; CDR3 protein: CSARTGTEQYF
V gene: TRBV6-6; J gene: TRBJ1-2; CDR3 protein: CASSDRSQANYGYTF